The entry below gives a single TCR beta chain sequence along with its context. What it recognizes is unknown. The V end was cut by 0 bases, the J end by 10 bases, with 13 bases between. The CDR3 runs to 15 residues. The germline V gene has CDR1 SGHTA and CDR2 FQGTGA. The sample belongs to a study of cytomegalovirus exposure and HLA in healthy donors. Study-level points and caveats: Cytomegalovirus association was assigned to more than 150 TCR beta chains. In an earlier analysis, most TCR beta V segments were productive about 87% or about 30% of the time.

The PCR made use of 60 Vbeta and 13 Jbeta primers. How the authors handled the data: The count from a later analysis was tens of millions of unique TCR beta chains, 9 million to 12 million of them shared. The table came from immunoSEQ multiplex PCR; TCRdb's copy has only in-frame clones and leaves some out. Clone size and the V and J calls come from that table; the DNA yielded D and trimming. The sample has roughly 200,000 clones; approximately 70% are singletons. Samples came from healthy bone marrow donors. The chain couples TRBV7-3 to TRBJ1-6; D may be TRBD1 (6 bases). Sequenced material: PBMCs. The TCR sequence derives from a man aged 35 to 55 in good health and CMV-seropositive. The CDR3 loop reads CASSLTGRGESPLHF. The CDR3 DNA sequence: TGTGCCAGCAGCTTAACTGGCAGGGGAGAATCACCCCTCCACTTT. The whole variable domain, filled in from reference TRBV7-3 and TRBJ1-6, reads GAGVSQTPSNKVTEKGKYVELRCDPISGHTALYWYRQSLGQGPEFLIYFQGTGAADDSGLPNDRFFAVRPEGSVSTLKIQRTERGDSAVYLCASSLTGRGESPLHFGNGTRLTVT.